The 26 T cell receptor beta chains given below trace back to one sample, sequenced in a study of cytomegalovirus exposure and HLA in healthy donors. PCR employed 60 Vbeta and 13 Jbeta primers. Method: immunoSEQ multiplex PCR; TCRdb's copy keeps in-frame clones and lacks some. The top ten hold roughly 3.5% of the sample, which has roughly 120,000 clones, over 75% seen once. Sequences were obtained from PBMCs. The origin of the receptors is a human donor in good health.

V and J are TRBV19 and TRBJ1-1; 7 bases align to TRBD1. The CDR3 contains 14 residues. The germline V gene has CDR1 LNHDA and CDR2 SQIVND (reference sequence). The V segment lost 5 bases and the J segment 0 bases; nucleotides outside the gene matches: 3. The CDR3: CASSSTGMNTEAFF. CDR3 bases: TGTGCCAGTAGTTCGACAGGGATGAACACTGAAGCTTTCTTT.

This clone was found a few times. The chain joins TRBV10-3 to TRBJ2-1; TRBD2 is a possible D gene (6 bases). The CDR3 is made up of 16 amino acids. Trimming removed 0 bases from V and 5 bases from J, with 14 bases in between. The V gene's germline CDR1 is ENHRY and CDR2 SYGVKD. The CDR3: CAISESSQRVNNEQFF. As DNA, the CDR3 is TGTGCCATCAGTGAGTCCTCCCAGCGGGTTAACAATGAGCAGTTCTTC.

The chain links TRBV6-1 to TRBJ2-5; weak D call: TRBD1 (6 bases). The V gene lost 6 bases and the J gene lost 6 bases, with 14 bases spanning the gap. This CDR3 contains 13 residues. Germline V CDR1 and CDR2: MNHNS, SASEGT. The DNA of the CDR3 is TGTGCCAGCAGGTACACAGGGATGAAGACCCAGTACTTC. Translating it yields CASRYTGMKTQYF.

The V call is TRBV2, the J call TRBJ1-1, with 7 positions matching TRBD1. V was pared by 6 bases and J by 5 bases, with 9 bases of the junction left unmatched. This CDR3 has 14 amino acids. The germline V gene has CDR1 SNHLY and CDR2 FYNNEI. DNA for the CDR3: TGTGCCAGCAGATGGACAGGTTTATTAACTGAAGCTTTCTTT. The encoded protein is CASRWTGLLTEAFF.

This chain's CDR3 is CASTPTPRQNEKLFF. Written as DNA, the CDR3 is TGTGCCAGCACGCCTACGCCGAGGCAGAATGAAAAACTGTTTTTT. This chain links TRBV19 with TRBJ1-4; D uncertain. Trimming cost V 9 bases and J 5 bases, with 19 bases left between them. Germline assignment: CDR1 LNHDA and CDR2 SQIVND (reference sequence). The CDR3 extends over 15 amino acids.

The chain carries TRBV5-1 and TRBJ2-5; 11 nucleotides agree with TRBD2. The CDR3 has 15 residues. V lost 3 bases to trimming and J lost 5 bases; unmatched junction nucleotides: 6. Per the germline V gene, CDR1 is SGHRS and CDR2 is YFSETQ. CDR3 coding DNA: TGCGCCAGCAGCTCATTAGCGGGAGGGTTGGAGACCCAGTACTTC. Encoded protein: CASSSLAGGLETQYF.

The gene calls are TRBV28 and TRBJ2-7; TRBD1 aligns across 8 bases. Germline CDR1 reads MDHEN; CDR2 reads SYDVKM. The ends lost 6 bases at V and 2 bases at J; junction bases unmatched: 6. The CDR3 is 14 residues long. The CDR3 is CASRVRQGTYEQYF. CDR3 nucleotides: TGTGCCAGCAGGGTCCGACAGGGGACCTACGAGCAGTACTTC.

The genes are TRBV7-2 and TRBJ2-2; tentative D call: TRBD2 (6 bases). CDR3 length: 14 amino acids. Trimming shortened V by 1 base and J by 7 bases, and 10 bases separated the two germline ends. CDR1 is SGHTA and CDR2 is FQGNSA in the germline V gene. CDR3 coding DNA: TGTGCCAGCAGCTTAGTCGGAGGGGTCGGGGAGCTGTTTTTT. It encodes CASSLVGGVGELFF. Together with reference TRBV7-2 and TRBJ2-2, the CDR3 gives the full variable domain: GAGVSQSPSNKVTEKGKDVELRCDPISGHTALYWYRQSLGQGLEFLIYFQGNSAPDKSGLPSDRFSAERTGGSVSTLTIQRTQQEDSAVYLCASSLVGGVGELFFGEGSRLTVL.

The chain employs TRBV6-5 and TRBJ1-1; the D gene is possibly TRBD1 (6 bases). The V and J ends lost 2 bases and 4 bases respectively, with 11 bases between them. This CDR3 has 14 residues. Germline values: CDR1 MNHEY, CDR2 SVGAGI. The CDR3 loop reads CASSYGQWSTEAFF. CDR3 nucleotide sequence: TGTGCCAGCAGTTACGGACAGTGGAGCACTGAAGCTTTCTTT.

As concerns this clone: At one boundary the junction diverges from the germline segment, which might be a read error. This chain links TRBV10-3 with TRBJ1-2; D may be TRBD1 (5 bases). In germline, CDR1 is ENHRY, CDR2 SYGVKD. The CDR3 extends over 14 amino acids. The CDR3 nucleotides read TGTGCCATCAGAGAGTTAGGACACAACTATGGCTACACCTTC. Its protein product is CAIRELGHNYGYTF.

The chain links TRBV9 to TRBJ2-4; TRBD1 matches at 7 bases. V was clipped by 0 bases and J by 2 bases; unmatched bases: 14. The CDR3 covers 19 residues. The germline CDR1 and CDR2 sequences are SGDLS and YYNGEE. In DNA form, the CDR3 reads TGTGCCAGCAGCGTAGAAGGGGGCTCCGGTATTCCTTCCAAAAACATTCAGTACTTC. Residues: CASSVEGGSGIPSKNIQYF. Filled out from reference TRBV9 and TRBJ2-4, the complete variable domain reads DSGVTQTPKHLITATGQRVTLRCSPRSGDLSVYWYQQSLDQGLQFLIQYYNGEERAKGNILERFSAQQFPDLHSELNLSSLELGDSALYFCASSVEGGSGIPSKNIQYFGAGTRLSVL.

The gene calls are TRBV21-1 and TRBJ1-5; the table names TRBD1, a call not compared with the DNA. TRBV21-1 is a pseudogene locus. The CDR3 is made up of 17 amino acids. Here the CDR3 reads CASSTHRGHESNQPQHF. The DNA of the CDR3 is TGTGCCAGCAGCACTCACAGGGGGCATGAAAGCAATCAGCCCCAGCATTTT.

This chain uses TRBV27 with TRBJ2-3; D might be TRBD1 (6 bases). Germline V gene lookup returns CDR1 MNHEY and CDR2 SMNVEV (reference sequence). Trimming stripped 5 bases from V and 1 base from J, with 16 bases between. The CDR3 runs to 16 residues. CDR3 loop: CASSPLPGQRTDTQYF. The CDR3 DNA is TGTGCCAGCAGTCCACTTCCGGGACAACGCACAGATACGCAGTATTTT.

The CDR3 loop is CASSQAAYNEQFF. DNA for the CDR3: TGTGCCAGCAGCCAAGCTGCCTACAATGAGCAGTTCTTC. The rearrangement uses TRBV4-2 and TRBJ2-1; D remains unclear. Germline-derived CDR1 and CDR2 are LGHNA and YNFKEQ. With 1 base removed from V and 2 bases from J, the gap between germline ends came to 3 bases. This CDR3 is built from 13 residues.

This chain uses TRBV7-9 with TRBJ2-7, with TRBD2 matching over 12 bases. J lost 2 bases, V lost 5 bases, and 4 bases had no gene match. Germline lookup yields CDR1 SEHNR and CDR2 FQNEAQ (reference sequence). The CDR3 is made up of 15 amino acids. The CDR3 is CASSPRTSGAYEQYF. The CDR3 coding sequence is TGTGCCAGCAGCCCCCGGACTAGCGGGGCCTACGAGCAGTACTTC.

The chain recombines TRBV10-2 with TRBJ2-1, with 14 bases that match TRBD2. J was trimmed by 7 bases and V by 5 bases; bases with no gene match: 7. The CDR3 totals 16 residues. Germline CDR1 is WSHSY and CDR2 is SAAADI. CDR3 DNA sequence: TGCGCCAGCAGTCGAGAGTGGACTAGCGGGAGGAATGAGCAGTTCTTC. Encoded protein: CASSREWTSGRNEQFF.

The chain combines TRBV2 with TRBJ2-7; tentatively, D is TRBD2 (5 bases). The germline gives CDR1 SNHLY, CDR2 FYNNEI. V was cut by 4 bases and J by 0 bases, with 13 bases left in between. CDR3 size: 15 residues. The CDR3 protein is CASSVSRGSSYEQYF. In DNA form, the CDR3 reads TGTGCCAGCAGTGTCTCGAGAGGGAGCTCCTACGAGCAGTACTTC.

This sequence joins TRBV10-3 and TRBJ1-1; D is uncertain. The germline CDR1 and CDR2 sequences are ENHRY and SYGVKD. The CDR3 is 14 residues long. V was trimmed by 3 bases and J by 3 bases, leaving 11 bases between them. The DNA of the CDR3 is TGTGCCATCAGTGACCCCTCCCGGTACACTGAAGCTTTCTTT. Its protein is CAISDPSRYTEAFF.

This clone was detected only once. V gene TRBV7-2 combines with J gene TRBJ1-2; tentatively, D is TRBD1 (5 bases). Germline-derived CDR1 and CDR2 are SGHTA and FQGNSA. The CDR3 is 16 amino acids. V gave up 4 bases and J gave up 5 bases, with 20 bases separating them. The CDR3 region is CASSSAGGEVGYGYTF. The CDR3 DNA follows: TGTGCCAGCAGCTCCGCCGGGGGGGAGGTTGGGTATGGCTACACCTTC.

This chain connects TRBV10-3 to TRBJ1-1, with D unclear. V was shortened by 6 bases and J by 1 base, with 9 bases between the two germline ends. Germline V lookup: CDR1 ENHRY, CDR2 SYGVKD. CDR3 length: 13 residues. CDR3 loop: CAIRLTPNTEAFF. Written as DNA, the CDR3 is TGTGCCATCAGACTAACACCGAACACTGAAGCTTTCTTT.

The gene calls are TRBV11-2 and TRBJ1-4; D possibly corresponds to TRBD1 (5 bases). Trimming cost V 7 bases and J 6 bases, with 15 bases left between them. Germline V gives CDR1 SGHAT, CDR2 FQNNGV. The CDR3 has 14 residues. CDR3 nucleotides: TGTGCCAGCACCTCAGGGCCGTGGGATGAAAAACTGTTTTTT. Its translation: CASTSGPWDEKLFF.

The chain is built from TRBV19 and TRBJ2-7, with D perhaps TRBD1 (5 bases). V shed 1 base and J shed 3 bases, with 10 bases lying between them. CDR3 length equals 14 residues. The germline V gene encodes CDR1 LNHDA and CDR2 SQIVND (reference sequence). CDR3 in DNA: TGTGCCAGTAGTATAGCGGCAGGGAACTACGAGCAGTACTTC. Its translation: CASSIAAGNYEQYF.

The CDR3 nucleotides are TGCGCCAGCAAGGGACAGGGGGTGAACACTGAAGCTTTCTTT. Its translation is CASKGQGVNTEAFF. The rearrangement links TRBV10-2 to TRBJ1-1; 11 bases align to TRBD1. CDR1 and CDR2 from the germline V gene are WSHSY and SAAADI. The junction had 1 base not matched to a gene; V was cut back by 7 bases and J by 0 bases. This CDR3 has 14 residues.

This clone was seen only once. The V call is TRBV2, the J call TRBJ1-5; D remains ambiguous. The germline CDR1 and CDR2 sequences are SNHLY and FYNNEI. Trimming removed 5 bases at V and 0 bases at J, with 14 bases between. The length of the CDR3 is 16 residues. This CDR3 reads CASSFGRLDSNQPQHF. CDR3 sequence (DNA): TGTGCCAGCAGTTTTGGCAGGCTGGATAGCAATCAGCCCCAGCATTTT.

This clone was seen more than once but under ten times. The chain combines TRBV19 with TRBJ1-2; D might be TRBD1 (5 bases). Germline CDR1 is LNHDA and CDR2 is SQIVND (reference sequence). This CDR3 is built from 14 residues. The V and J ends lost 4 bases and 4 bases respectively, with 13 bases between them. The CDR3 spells CASSTTGISYGYTF. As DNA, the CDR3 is TGTGCCAGTAGTACTACAGGTATCTCCTATGGCTACACCTTC.

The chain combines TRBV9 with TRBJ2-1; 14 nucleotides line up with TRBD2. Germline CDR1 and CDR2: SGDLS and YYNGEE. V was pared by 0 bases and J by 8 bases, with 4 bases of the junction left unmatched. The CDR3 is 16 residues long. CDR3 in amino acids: CASSVGGTSGSHEQFF. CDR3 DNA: TGTGCCAGCAGCGTAGGAGGGACTAGCGGGAGTCATGAGCAGTTCTTC.